This record concerns one T cell receptor (beta chain) sequence. The sample comes from a study of blood T cells in healthy people across ages. The use of a sample-barcoded 5' primer and a J-beta primer mix characterized a second PCR of roughly 6 to 11 cycles. A tag from a template-switch adaptor with 12 random nucleotides marked each cDNA molecule. Each CDR3 protein gets one entry after TCRdb re-called the 5' RACE reads with MiXCR. The data hold hundreds of thousands of distinct CDR3 sequences, with 45% to 50% observed a single time. Isolated PBMCs totaled at least 6.5 million in each sample. This CDR3 spans 18 amino acids. V gave up 4 bases and J gave up 1 base; unmatched junction bases: 11. Per the germline V gene, CDR1 is SGHKS and CDR2 is YYEKEE (reference sequence).

The chain links TRBV5-5 to TRBJ1-5; 10 bases line up with TRBD1. The origin of this receptor is a woman aged 55 to 70 in good health. Sample: blood. The CDR3 spells CASSPGTGVNRSNQPQHF. DNA for the CDR3: TGTGCCAGCAGCCCCGGGACAGGGGTGAATAGGAGCAATCAGCCCCAGCATTTT.